This T cell receptor beta chain was identified in a study of control samples from healthy donors and cancer patients. Germline CDR1 reads KGHSH; CDR2 reads LQKENI. CDR3 size: 16 residues. The protocol was immunoSEQ multiplex PCR, while the TCRdb copy is restricted to in-frame clones and leaves out a portion. The top ten clones hold over 35% of a sample with 20,000 to 25,000 clones, 85% of them seen once. Comments on this clone: Compared with germline, one end of the junction differs, possibly owing to a read error.

The origin of this receptor is a man aged 55-75 years with head and neck cancer. Sequenced material: PBMCs. The J gene is TRBJ2-4, the V gene TRBV18; unclear D gene. The chain's CDR3 is CASSSPISVAKNIQYF. The CDR3 coding sequence is TGTGCCAGCTCATCACCAATAAGTGTAGCCAAAAACATTCAGTACTTC.